A single sample gave rise to the 9 T cell receptor beta chains below, sequenced in a study of T cells after posttransplantation cyclophosphamide. Assay: immunoSEQ multiplex PCR; the TCRdb copy retains only in-frame clones and omits some. The table records roughly 40,000 clones without singletons, the ten largest covering about 4.2%. The sequenced material came from PBMCs. These TCRs come from a woman aged 45-65 years in good health and a related stem cell transplant donor.

This clone was seen ten or more times. This chain links TRBV4-1 with TRBJ1-1; 7 bases fit TRBD1. In germline, CDR1 is MGHRA, CDR2 YSYEKL. The CDR3 covers 16 residues. V was clipped by 4 bases and J by 1 base; unmatched bases: 9. CDR3: CASSPRFGQANTEAFF. CDR3 DNA sequence: TGCGCCAGCAGCCCCCGATTTGGACAGGCGAACACTGAAGCTTTCTTT.

This clone showed up many times. This sequence joins TRBV5-4 and TRBJ1-2; maybe TRBD1 (5 bases). V was cut by 0 bases and J by 0 bases, with 9 bases left in between. The CDR3 is 15 residues long. The germline V gene has CDR1 SGHNT and CDR2 YYREEE (reference sequence). For the CDR3, the DNA is TGTGCCAGCAGCTTGGCGTCAGGGACTAACTATGGCTACACCTTC. Translation gives CASSLASGTNYGYTF.

The sample holds many counts of this clone. The chain joins TRBV7-2 to TRBJ1-6, with 8 nucleotides matching TRBD1. V lost 3 bases and J lost 8; bases outside the gene matches: 9. This CDR3 has 16 amino acids. Germline V gene lookup returns CDR1 SGHTA and CDR2 FQGNSA. DNA of the CDR3: TGTGCCAGCAGCTTCAGAGGACAGGGTATCGATTCACCCCTCCACTTT. It translates to CASSFRGQGIDSPLHF. The whole variable domain, filled in from reference TRBV7-2 and TRBJ1-6, reads GAGVSQSPSNKVTEKGKDVELRCDPISGHTALYWYRQSLGQGLEFLIYFQGNSAPDKSGLPSDRFSAERTGGSVSTLTIQRTQQEDSAVYLCASSFRGQGIDSPLHFGNGTRLTVT.

This clone was observed many times. The CDR3 here is CASSFQGSGELFF. The DNA of the CDR3 is TGTGCCAGCAGCTTTCAGGGGTCCGGGGAGCTGTTTTTT. V usage is TRBV9 and J usage is TRBJ2-2, with D tentatively TRBD1 (6 bases). Germline CDR1 is SGDLS and CDR2 is YYNGEE. The CDR3 contains 13 residues. Trimming shortened V by 4 bases and J by 6 bases, and 10 bases separated the two germline ends.

This chain connects TRBV28 to TRBJ1-5; D is uncertain. The CDR3 sequence is 14 residues long. Trimming cost V 2 bases and J 6 bases, with 11 bases left between them. The germline gives CDR1 MDHEN, CDR2 SYDVKM. DNA for the CDR3: TGTGCCAGCAGTTTACTAGGGAGGGCTCAGCCCCAGCATTTT. It codes for CASSLLGRAQPQHF.

This clone was detected a few times. V and J are TRBV6-5 and TRBJ1-2, with D perhaps matching TRBD1 (6 bases). Germline values: CDR1 MNHEY, CDR2 SVGAGI. V was pared by 7 bases and J by 8 bases, with 17 bases between. There are 13 residues in the CDR3. In DNA form, the CDR3 reads TGTGCCAGCACCGACAGGCGGGGGCAAGGCTACACCTTC. Amino acids: CASTDRRGQGYTF.

This clone was detected a few times. The V call is TRBV7-3, the J call TRBJ2-3, with TRBD1 identical over 9 bases. The CDR3 runs to 16 residues. Germline CDR1 SGHTA, CDR2 FQGTGA. The ends lost 5 bases at V and 3 bases at J; junction bases unmatched: 9. CDR3 DNA sequence: TGTGCCAGCAGCCGCCCCCTACAGGGGGCAACAGATACGCAGTATTTT. Residues: CASSRPLQGATDTQYF.

This clone was counted many times. The V call is TRBV2, the J call TRBJ2-2, with 9 positions matching TRBD1. Looked up from germline, CDR1 is SNHLY and CDR2 is FYNNEI. The CDR3 is 14 residues long. J lost 4 bases, V lost 7 bases, and 4 bases had no gene match. The CDR3 reads CASNPDRGTGELFF. CDR3 DNA: TGTGCCAGCAACCCGGACAGGGGCACCGGGGAGCTGTTTTTT.

This clone was observed at least ten times. The rearrangement links TRBV2 to TRBJ2-5; TRBD1 aligns across 7 bases. CDR1 is SNHLY and CDR2 is FYNNEI in the germline V gene. The ends lost 6 bases at V and 4 bases at J; junction bases unmatched: 8. The CDR3 runs 14 residues. CDR3 residues: CASSFNSGGETQYF. The CDR3 region has the DNA TGTGCCAGCAGCTTTAATTCAGGGGGAGAGACCCAGTACTTC.